The 20 T cell receptor beta chains listed next were all sequenced from one sample in a study of OX40 agonist ivuxolimab in advanced cancers. Only in-frame clones appear in the TCRdb table, and some are missing; sequencing was by immunoSEQ multiplex PCR. The repertoire holds roughly 80,000 clones, with 70% to 90% as singletons. This specimen consisted of CD4+ or CD8+ T cells sorted from blood, obtained in a trial of the OX40 agonist ivuxolimab. The receptors originated from an adult with an advanced solid tumor such as melanoma, head and neck, liver or kidney cancer.

The CDR3 sequence: CASTIGSNSGNTIYF. CDR3 nucleotide sequence: TGTGCCAGCACCATAGGAAGTAACTCTGGAAACACCATATATTTT. The genes are TRBV28 and TRBJ1-3; D unclear. Germline CDR1 reads MDHEN; CDR2 reads SYDVKM. The V end lost 7 bases, the J end lost 0 bases, and 13 bases lay between the germline ends. This CDR3 region has 15 residues.

The chain joins TRBV7-8 to TRBJ1-2, with a tentative D call TRBD1 (6 bases). Trimming shortened V by 5 bases and J by 5 bases, and 15 bases separated the two germline ends. Germline V gives CDR1 SGHVS, CDR2 FQNEAQ. The CDR3 covers 14 residues. CDR3 in amino acids: CASSQFNQGYGYTF. DNA of the CDR3: TGTGCCAGCAGCCAATTCAACCAGGGGTATGGCTACACCTTC.

The chain uses TRBV30 and TRBJ2-5, with TRBD1 identical over 7 bases. Germline CDR1 is GTSNPN and CDR2 is SVGIG (reference sequence). The V segment lost 5 bases and the J segment 1 base; nucleotides outside the gene matches: 7. The CDR3 totals 14 residues. In DNA, the CDR3 is TGTGCCTGGGATAGGGACAGCGCCCAAGAGACCCAGTACTTC. Translating gives CAWDRDSAQETQYF.

The CDR3 spells CASSLRQGEAFF. CDR3 nucleotides: TGTGCCAGCAGCTTAAGACAGGGTGAAGCTTTCTTT. The chain recombines TRBV7-3 with TRBJ1-1, with 7 bases that match TRBD1. Germline V lookup: CDR1 SGHTA, CDR2 FQGTGA. The trim removed 1 base at V and 7 bases at J, leaving 0 bases unmatched. The CDR3 length is 12 residues.

V gene TRBV28 combines with J gene TRBJ2-3; 7 bases match TRBD1. After removal of 4 bases from V and 1 base from J, the junction contained 5 bases not matched to a gene. The germline V gene has CDR1 MDHEN and CDR2 SYDVKM. The CDR3 consists of 15 residues. CDR3 sequence (DNA): TGTGCCAGCAGTTCAGGGGGTCTAGGCACAGATACGCAGTATTTT. It yields the protein CASSSGGLGTDTQYF.

This chain connects TRBV28 to TRBJ1-1; a weak D match, TRBD1 (6 bases). CDR1 and CDR2 (germline): MDHEN, SYDVKM. The CDR3 runs to 14 residues. Deletions cut 5 bases from V and 3 bases from J, with 13 bases between. The CDR3 spells CASSDRLGYTEAFF. As DNA, the CDR3 is TGTGCCAGCAGTGACAGGCTCGGGTACACTGAAGCTTTCTTT.

The genes are TRBV30 and TRBJ2-1, with 10 bases identical to TRBD2. With 3 bases clipped from V and 7 bases from J, the junction kept 6 bases outside the gene matches. Germline assignment: CDR1 GTSNPN and CDR2 SVGIG (reference sequence). This CDR3 is built from 14 residues. The CDR3 bases are TGTGCCTGGAGGCCGGGACTAGCGATAAATGAGCAGTTCTTC. Amino acid sequence: CAWRPGLAINEQFF.

CDR3 nucleotide sequence: TGTGCCAGCAGCAATGTGGGAGATCAGCCCCAGCATTTT. Protein: CASSNVGDQPQHF. The gene calls are TRBV11-2 and TRBJ1-5, with D unresolved. The V end was cut by 5 bases, the J end by 5 bases, with 10 bases between. The germline CDR1 and CDR2 sequences are SGHAT and FQNNGV. The CDR3 runs to 13 residues.

The table lists this clone with a count of one. The chain uses TRBV2 and TRBJ2-7, with 7 nucleotides matching TRBD2. The CDR3 covers 14 residues. V dropped 5 bases and J dropped 7; count of bases not matched to a gene: 11. In germline, CDR1 is SNHLY, CDR2 FYNNEI. The CDR3 loop reads CASSPWGGEGEQYF. Written as DNA, the CDR3 is TGTGCCAGCAGTCCCTGGGGGGGTGAAGGGGAGCAGTACTTC.

Only one count was recorded for this clone. This chain connects TRBV18 to TRBJ1-4; unclear D gene. The CDR3 consists of 15 residues. Per germline, CDR1 KGHSH and CDR2 LQKENI. With 4 bases removed from V and 6 bases from J, the gap between germline ends came to 15 bases. For the CDR3, the DNA is TGTGCCAGCTCACGTAGACTTAGCGGAGATGAAAAACTGTTTTTT. It specifies CASSRRLSGDEKLFF.

This sequence joins TRBV2 and TRBJ2-5; the match to TRBD1 covers 7 bases. The length of the CDR3 is 17 residues. The V gene end was trimmed by 3 bases and the J gene end by 8 bases; junction bases not matched to a gene: 18. Germline V gene data show CDR1 as SNHLY and CDR2 as FYNNEI. As DNA, the CDR3 is TGTGCCAGCAGTGAGATCGGGACAGACCTTCGAGTATATACCCAGTACTTC. This translates into CASSEIGTDLRVYTQYF.

The rearrangement links TRBV2 to TRBJ2-4, with 10 bases lining up with TRBD1. J was trimmed by 3 bases and V by 7 bases; bases with no gene match: 6. The germline V gene has CDR1 SNHLY and CDR2 FYNNEI. This CDR3 is built from 15 residues. CDR3 sequence (DNA): TGTGCCAGCATGACAGGGGGCTTAGGCAAAAACATTCAGTACTTC. This gives the protein CASMTGGLGKNIQYF.

V is TRBV30 and J is TRBJ1-2; D is ambiguous. Germline V gives CDR1 GTSNPN, CDR2 SVGIG (reference sequence). This CDR3 has 11 residues. V shed 4 bases and J shed 5 bases, with 8 bases lying between them. In DNA, the CDR3 is TGTGCCTGGAAAGAAGGGTATGGCTACACCTTC. The encoded protein is CAWKEGYGYTF.

The rearrangement joins TRBV15 to TRBJ1-1; no definite D call. Germline-derived CDR1 and CDR2 are LNHNV and YYDKDF (reference sequence). Trimming left V 0 bases short and J 1 base short, with 6 bases between. The CDR3 extends over 14 amino acids. In DNA, the CDR3 is TGTGCCACCAGCAGAGAAGCCAGGAACACTGAAGCTTTCTTT. The encoded protein is CATSREARNTEAFF.

This chain joins TRBV6-5 and TRBJ2-2; possibly TRBD1 for D (6 bases). CDR1 MNHEY and CDR2 SVGAGI come from the germline V gene. V lost 7 bases and J lost 1, with 7 bases in between. The CDR3 spans 13 residues. As DNA, the CDR3 is TGTGCCAGCAAAGGGGGGAACACCGGGGAGCTGTTTTTT. Amino acid sequence: CASKGGNTGELFF.

This chain joins TRBV27 and TRBJ2-1; TRBD1 is a possible D gene (5 bases). Trimming cost V 3 bases and J 4 bases, with 16 bases left between them. CDR3 length equals 16 residues. CDR1 and CDR2 from the germline V gene are MNHEY and SMNVEV (reference sequence). The CDR3 DNA reads TGTGCCAGCAGTTTTCTAACCAGGGCACGGTACAATGAGCAGTTCTTC. Encoded protein: CASSFLTRARYNEQFF.

Concerning this clone: At one end the junction does not follow the germline gene, possibly because of a read error. The chain employs TRBV29-1 and TRBJ2-4; tentatively, D is TRBD2 (5 bases). Germline V lookup: CDR1 SQVTM, CDR2 ANQGSEA. CDR3 length equals 11 residues. CDR3 region: CSVEEGKSRDF. The CDR3 nucleotides are TGCAGCGTTGAAGAGGGTAAATCGAGGGACTTC.

The chain has TRBV28 and TRBJ1-1; 7 bases are a match to TRBD1. CDR3 length: 18 residues. Germline V gene lookup returns CDR1 MDHEN and CDR2 SYDVKM. The trim removed 9 bases at V and 3 bases at J, leaving 22 bases unmatched. This chain's CDR3 is CASPSSGPQGGIDTEAFF. DNA of the CDR3: TGTGCCAGTCCATCTTCAGGACCGCAGGGGGGAATAGACACTGAAGCTTTCTTT.

This chain connects TRBV9 to TRBJ2-1; TRBD2 matches 11 bases. Germline assignment: CDR1 SGDLS and CDR2 YYNGEE. The CDR3 is 16 amino acids. Trimming removed 0 bases from V and 5 bases from J; junction bases left unmatched: 4. The CDR3 nucleotides are TGTGCCAGCAGCGTAGGCCTAGCGGGAGGAGACAATGAGCAGTTCTTC. It translates to CASSVGLAGGDNEQFF.

V usage is TRBV19 and J usage is TRBJ2-5; D possibly matches TRBD1 or TRBD2 (5 bases each). V lost 5 bases to trimming and J lost 5 bases, with 18 bases between them. The CDR3 length is 15 residues. Germline lookup yields CDR1 LNHDA and CDR2 SQIVND (reference sequence). CDR3 protein: CASSARLTGAETQYF. Written as DNA, the CDR3 is TGTGCCAGTAGTGCAAGACTGACCGGGGCCGAGACCCAGTACTTC.